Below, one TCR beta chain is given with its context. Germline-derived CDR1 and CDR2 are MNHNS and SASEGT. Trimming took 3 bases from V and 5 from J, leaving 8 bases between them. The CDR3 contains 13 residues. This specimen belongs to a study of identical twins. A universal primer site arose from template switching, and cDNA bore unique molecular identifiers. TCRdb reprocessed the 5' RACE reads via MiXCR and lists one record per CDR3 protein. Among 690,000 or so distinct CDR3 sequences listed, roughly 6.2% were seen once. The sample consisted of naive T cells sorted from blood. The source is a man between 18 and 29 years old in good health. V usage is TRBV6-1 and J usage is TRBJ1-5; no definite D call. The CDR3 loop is CASSDRFDQPQHF. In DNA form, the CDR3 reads TGTGCCAGCAGTGATAGATTTGATCAGCCCCAGCATTTT.